This T cell receptor (beta chain) is drawn from a study of siplizumab effects on memory and regulatory T cells. Notes on the study in general: Of the alloreactive clones, only a minor fraction mapped to unstimulated subsets. For siplizumab cultures, the suppressive function of their proliferating Tregs was not confirmed. Apparently key alloresponse contributors, naive T cells also seemed more diverse than memory cells.

As concerns this clone: Its cognate antigen is unknown.

CDR3 size: 16 residues. Trimming left V 0 bases short and J 5 bases short, with 18 bases between. The germline V gene encodes CDR1 SGDLS and CDR2 YYNGEE. Per sample, around 100,000 TCR templates were assayed. Repertoires were generated with immunoSEQ multiplex PCR, while TCRdb's copy carries only in-frame clones and drops some. Of 85,000 to 90,000 clones listed, 80% to 90% are singletons. J is TRBJ2-7 and V is TRBV9; D ambiguous. The specimen sequenced was CD4+ T cells sorted from blood. This receptor was taken from a human donor in good health. The CDR3 spells CASSVDSAPTGNEQYF. Here the CDR3 DNA reads TGTGCCAGCAGCGTAGATTCGGCTCCCACTGGGAACGAGCAGTACTTC.